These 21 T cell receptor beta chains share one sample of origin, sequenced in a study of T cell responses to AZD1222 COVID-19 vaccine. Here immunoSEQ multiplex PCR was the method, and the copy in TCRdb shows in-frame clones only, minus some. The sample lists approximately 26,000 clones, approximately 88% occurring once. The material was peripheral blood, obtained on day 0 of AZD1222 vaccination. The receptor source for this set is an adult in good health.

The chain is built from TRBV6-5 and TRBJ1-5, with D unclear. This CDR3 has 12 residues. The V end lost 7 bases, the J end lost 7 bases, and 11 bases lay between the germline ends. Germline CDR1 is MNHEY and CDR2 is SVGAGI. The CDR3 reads CASTATEQPQHF. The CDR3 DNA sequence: TGTGCCAGCACAGCAACAGAACAGCCCCAGCATTTT.

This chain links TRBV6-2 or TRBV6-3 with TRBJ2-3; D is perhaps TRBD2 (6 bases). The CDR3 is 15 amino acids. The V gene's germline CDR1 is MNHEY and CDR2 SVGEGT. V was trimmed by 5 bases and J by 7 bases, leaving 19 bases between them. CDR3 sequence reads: CASSTTRGLTHTQYF. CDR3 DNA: TGTGCCAGCAGTACGACAAGGGGACTCACGCATACGCAGTATTTT.

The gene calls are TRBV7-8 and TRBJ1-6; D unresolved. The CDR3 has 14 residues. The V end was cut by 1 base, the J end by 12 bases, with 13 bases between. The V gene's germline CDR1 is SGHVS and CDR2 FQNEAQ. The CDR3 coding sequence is TGTGCCAGCAGCTTAGATTCAGCCGGTAGACCCCTCCACTTT. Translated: CASSLDSAGRPLHF.

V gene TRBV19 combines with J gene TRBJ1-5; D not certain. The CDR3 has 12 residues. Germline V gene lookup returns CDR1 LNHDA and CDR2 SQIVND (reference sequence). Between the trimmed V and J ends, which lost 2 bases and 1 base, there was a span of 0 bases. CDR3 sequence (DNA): TGTGCCAGTAGTATAAGCAATCAGCCCCAGCATTTT. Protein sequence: CASSISNQPQHF. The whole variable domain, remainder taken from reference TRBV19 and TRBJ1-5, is DGGITQSPKYLFRKEGQNVTLSCEQNLNHDAMYWYRQDPGQGLRLIYYSQIVNDFQKGDIAEGYSVSREKKESFPLTVTSAQKNPTAFYLCASSISNQPQHFGDGTRLSIL.

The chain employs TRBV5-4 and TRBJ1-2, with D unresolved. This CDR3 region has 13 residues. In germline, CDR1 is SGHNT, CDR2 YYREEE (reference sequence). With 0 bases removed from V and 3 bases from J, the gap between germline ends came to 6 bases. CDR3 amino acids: CASSLARDYGYTF. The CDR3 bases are TGTGCCAGCAGCTTGGCAAGAGACTATGGCTACACCTTC.

The CDR3 DNA reads as TGCGCCAGCAGCCAAGGCCCCGCGGTCCAAGAGACCCAGTACTTC. Its translation: CASSQGPAVQETQYF. The chain is built from TRBV4-1 and TRBJ2-5, with D uncertain. CDR1 is MGHRA, CDR2 YSYEKL, per germline. The CDR3 contains 15 residues. Trimming removed 1 base from V and 1 base from J, with 10 bases in between.

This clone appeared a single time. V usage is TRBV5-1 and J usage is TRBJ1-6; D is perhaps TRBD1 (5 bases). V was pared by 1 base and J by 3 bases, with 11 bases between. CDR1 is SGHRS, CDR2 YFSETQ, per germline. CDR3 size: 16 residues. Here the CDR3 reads CASSLQGGVYNSPLHF. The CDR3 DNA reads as TGCGCCAGCAGCTTGCAGGGAGGGGTCTATAATTCACCCCTCCACTTT.

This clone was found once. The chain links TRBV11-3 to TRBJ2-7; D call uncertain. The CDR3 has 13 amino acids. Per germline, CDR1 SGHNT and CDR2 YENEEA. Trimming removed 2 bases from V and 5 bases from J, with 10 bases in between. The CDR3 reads CASSLPPLHEQYF. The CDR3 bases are TGTGCCAGCAGCTTACCTCCCCTCCACGAGCAGTACTTC.

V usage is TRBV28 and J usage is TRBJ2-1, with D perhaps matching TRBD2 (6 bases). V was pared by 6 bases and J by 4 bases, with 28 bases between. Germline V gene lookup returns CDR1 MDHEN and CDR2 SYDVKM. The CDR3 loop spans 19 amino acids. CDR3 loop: CASRAGTFLAPQRYNEQFF. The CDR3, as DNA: TGTGCCAGCAGGGCGGGTACATTTCTAGCGCCTCAACGTTACAATGAGCAGTTCTTC.

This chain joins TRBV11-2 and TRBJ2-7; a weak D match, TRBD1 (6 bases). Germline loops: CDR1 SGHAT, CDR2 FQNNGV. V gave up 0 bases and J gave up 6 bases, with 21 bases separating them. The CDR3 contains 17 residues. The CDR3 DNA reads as TGTGCCAGCAGCTTAGAGGGGACACCCTTGAGGGTTCTCGAGCAGTACTTC. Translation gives CASSLEGTPLRVLEQYF.

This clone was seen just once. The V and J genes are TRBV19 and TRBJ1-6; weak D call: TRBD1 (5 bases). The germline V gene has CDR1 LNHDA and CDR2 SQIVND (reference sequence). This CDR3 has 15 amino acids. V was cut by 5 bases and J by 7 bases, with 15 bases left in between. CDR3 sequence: CASSSPTAENSPLHF. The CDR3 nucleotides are TGTGCCAGTAGTTCCCCGACAGCGGAGAATTCACCCCTCCACTTT.

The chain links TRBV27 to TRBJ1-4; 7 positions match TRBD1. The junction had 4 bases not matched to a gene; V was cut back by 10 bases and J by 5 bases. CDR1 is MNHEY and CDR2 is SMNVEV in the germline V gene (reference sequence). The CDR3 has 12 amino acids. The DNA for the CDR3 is TGTGCCACGGGACAGCGAAATGAAAAACTGTTTTTT. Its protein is CATGQRNEKLFF.

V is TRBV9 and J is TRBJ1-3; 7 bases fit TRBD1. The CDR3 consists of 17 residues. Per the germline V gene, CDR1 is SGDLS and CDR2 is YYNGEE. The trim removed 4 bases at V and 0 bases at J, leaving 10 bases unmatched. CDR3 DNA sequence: TGTGCCAGCAGCATACAACCGGGACAGAGCTCTGGAAACACCATATATTTT. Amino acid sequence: CASSIQPGQSSGNTIYF.

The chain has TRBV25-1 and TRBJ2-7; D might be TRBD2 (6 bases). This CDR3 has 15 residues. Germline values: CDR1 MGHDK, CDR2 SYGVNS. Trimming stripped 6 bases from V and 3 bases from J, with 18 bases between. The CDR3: CASREGAGGYYEQYF. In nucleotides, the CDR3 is TGTGCCAGCAGGGAGGGCGCCGGAGGGTACTACGAGCAGTACTTC.

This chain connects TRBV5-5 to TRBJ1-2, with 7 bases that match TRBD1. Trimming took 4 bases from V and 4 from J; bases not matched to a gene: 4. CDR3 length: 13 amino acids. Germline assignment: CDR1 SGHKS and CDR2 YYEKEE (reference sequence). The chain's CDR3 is CASSTGQFYGYTF. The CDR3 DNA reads TGTGCCAGCAGCACGGGACAGTTCTATGGCTACACCTTC.

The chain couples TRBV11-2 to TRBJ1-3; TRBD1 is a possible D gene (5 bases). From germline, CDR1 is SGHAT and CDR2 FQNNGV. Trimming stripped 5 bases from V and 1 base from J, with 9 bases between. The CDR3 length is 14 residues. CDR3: CASSATGSGNTIYF. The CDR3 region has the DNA TGTGCCAGCAGCGCCACAGGATCTGGAAACACCATATATTTT.

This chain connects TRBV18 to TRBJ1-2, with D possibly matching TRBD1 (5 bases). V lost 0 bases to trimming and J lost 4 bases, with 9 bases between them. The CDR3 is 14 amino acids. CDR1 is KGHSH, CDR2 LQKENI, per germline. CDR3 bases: TGTGCCAGCTCACCACCTGCAGGGCGCTATGGCTACACCTTC. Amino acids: CASSPPAGRYGYTF.

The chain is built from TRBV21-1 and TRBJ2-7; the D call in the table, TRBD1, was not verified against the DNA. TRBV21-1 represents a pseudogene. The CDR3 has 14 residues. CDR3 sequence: CASTDRTEDYEQYF. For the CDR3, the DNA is TGTGCCAGCACCGATCGGACAGAAGACTACGAGCAGTACTTC.

The DNA of the CDR3 is TGTGCCAGTAGTTCCCCACGTCGGACAGGTTACGCAGCTAACTATGGCTACACCTTC. It encodes CASSSPRRTGYAANYGYTF. The chain couples TRBV19 to TRBJ1-2, with 7 bases identical to TRBD1. The CDR3 is 19 amino acids. CDR1 is LNHDA and CDR2 is SQIVND in the germline V gene (reference sequence). J gave up 0 bases and V 5 bases, and 18 bases lay outside the gene matches.

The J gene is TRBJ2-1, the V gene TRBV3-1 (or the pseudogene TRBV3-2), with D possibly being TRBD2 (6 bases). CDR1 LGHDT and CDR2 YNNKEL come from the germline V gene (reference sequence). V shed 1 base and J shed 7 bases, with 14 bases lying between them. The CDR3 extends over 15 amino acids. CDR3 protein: CASSQGASAGNEQFF. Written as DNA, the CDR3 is TGTGCCAGCAGCCAAGGGGCTAGCGCCGGAAATGAGCAGTTCTTC.

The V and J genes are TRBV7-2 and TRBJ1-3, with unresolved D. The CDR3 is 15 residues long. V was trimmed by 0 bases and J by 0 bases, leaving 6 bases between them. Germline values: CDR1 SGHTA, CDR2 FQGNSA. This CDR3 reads CASSLAANSGNTIYF. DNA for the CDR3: TGTGCCAGCAGCTTAGCCGCGAACTCTGGAAACACCATATATTTT.